This TCR beta chain stems from a study of cytomegalovirus exposure and HLA in healthy donors listed by TCRdb under 2017. About the study as a whole: An earlier analysis of 587 of the donors reported 276 Gb of sequence data and 117 million unique TCR beta sequences obtained from 180 million or so T cells. An early release covering 550 to 650 HLA-typed donors comprised about 290 gigabases of sequencing data and approximately 80 million unique TCR sequences. Among the roughly 390 genotyped donors, around 81% belonged to the genetic ancestry cluster associated with self-reported Caucasian donors. The study aimed to test whether cataloging public T cell receptors could reveal signatures of past pathogen exposure. Using immunosequencing, the study profiled T cell repertoires from some 670 subjects and related those repertoires to cytomegalovirus serostatus. Besides the first cohort of roughly 700 subjects, a separate validation cohort made up of over 100 different subjects was used. To predict cytomegalovirus infection status, the study brought together high-throughput TCR immunosequencing, statistical association of individual TCRs with disease status, and machine learning. A later analysis re-analyzed previously published TCR beta repertoires from 660 or so donors and added high-resolution HLA genotyping to study TCR occurrence patterns. Rather than drawing on any new phenotypic data, the later analysis identified candidate immune exposures from TCR beta sequences and the way those sequences occurred across donors. To decide whether each TCR beta V gene segment behaved as functional or pseudogenic, an earlier analysis of over 500 of the donors relied on high-throughput TCR beta sequencing. Alongside the repertoire data, information on donor age, sex, ethnicity and CMV serostatus was compiled. In a later genetic analysis, genome-wide SNP genotypes for about three fifths of the 666 donors were used, and that subset was treated as a discovery cohort. Every repertoire in the discovery cohort had been generated on one and the same sequencing platform. Class I and class II HLA loci were covered by the typing at four-digit resolution. Typing coverage differed by locus: A, B, C, DRB1 and DQB1 were typed in about 629-640 donors, DQA1 in 522, DPA1 in around 610, and DPB1 in around 440. About five DR-DQ haplotypes were handled as single units for association and clustering because linkage in the cohort was strong. Among 398 genotyped donors of the cohort, an average of approximately 240,000 unique TCR beta nucleotide sequences was sequenced per donor, of which about 18% were non-productive. The research as a whole found: The authors suggested that the approach could potentially be generalized to other disease states and immunological phenotypes. In a later analysis, TCR association rates were found to vary across HLA loci, with the most associated TCRs seen for DRB1 alleles and the fewest for HLA-C alleles. In a later genetic analysis, a missense DCLRE1C variant was associated with V-gene and J-gene trimming of TCR beta chains, and the association was replicated in an independent cohort. Because HLA typing was missing for some donors at each locus, association tests included only the typed subset. The cohort was sequenced for TCR beta chains only, and without alpha or paired-chain data the features that could be detected were limited. Roughly 17 rarely observed V segments, including chromosome 9 orphons, were excluded from the earlier analysis of about 600 of the donors because counts were too low. According to a later analysis, most CMV-associated TCR beta chains appeared to be HLA-restricted, and the HLA associations seemed to be driven largely by CMV exposure. Specific HLA alleles were associated with 15,000 to 20,000 TCR beta sequences at a false discovery rate of 0.05 in a later analysis. Compared with equally common non-associated chains, HLA-associated TCR beta chains in a later analysis were more clonally expanded and had lower generation probabilities. In the study, around 150 TCR beta chains were listed as associated with cytomegalovirus. Sequencing depth was assumed to be roughly uniform across donors in the presence/absence analyses, though that assumption may not hold. Some IMGT-functional V segments, including TRBV6-2 and TRBV6-3, could not be told apart with the 87-base-pair reads, so those segments were excluded. The classifier was reported to diagnose cytomegalovirus status with high specificity and sensitivity in both the original and validation cohorts. Linkage disequilibrium might explain the correlated functional status among segregating V segments, but an unknown experimental factor could not be ruled out. When HLA alleles, especially DR and DQ, strongly co-occurred, TCR associations were difficult to assign to individual alleles. Immune exposure information for the cohort was limited to CMV serostatus. A later analysis reported that several top co-occurrence clusters appeared linked to parvovirus B19, influenza, CMV and Epstein-Barr virus. A few of the identified cytomegalovirus-associated TCR beta chains were confirmed in vitro to be specific for cytomegalovirus antigens. Across donors, most TCR sequences were observed very rarely, whereas some public TCRs were present in many individuals. In an earlier analysis of fewer than 700 of the donors, most TCR beta V segments appeared in productive rearrangements about 90% or about 30% of the time, broadly matching IMGT annotations. Compared with the roughly 720-donor mean, donors in an Asian-associated ancestry cluster had fewer N-insertions in productive TCRs, according to a later genetic analysis. A group of highly shared sequence variants was considered likely to be a technical artifact of the sequencing pipeline. A further reported finding was that TCR beta sequences accurately predicted the HLA-A and HLA-B alleles for most subjects in the first cohort.

Libraries were built with the immunoSEQ multiplex PCR assay. For the multiplex PCR, a mixture combining 60 forward primers for TCR Vbeta segments and 13 reverse primers for TCR Jbeta segments was used. The CDR3 region of rearranged TCR beta genes was amplified from genomic DNA by a multiplex PCR assay. On the Illumina HiSeq System, the amplified TCR beta libraries were sequenced as 87-base-pair reads. The source study handled its data this way. Across the roughly 640 repertoires, a later analysis counted tens of millions of unique TCR beta chains, 8.5 million to 12 million of which were shared by at least two donors. To remove PCR and sequencing errors, raw reads were error-corrected and collapsed into unique sequences using a nearest-neighbor algorithm that merged closely related sequences. V, D and J gene segments were assigned by aligning CDR3 sequences to IMGT reference sequences. Each retained sequence needed at least a six-nucleotide match to both a V gene segment and a J gene segment. Rearrangements were called productive when the CDR3 lacked stop codons and stayed in frame with V and J; all others were non-productive. CDR3 was defined according to IMGT convention as the region running from the second conserved V-encoded cysteine to the conserved J-encoded phenylalanine. The earlier analysis of about 570 of the donors excluded any sequence lacking an unambiguous match to a single V gene segment. In an earlier analysis of approximately 590 of the donors, a V segment was called functional when productive rearrangements were above 56.7%, and segregating when the standard deviation between donors exceeded 5%. A statistical classification framework was developed to diagnose cytomegalovirus status using the catalog of TCR beta chain sequences. In a later analysis, TCR nucleotide sequences were compared against IMGT/GENE-DB human TR gene sequences so that V and J genes could be assigned. Using the TCRdist pipeline, a later analysis assigned CDR3 sequences along with most-parsimonious VDJ recombination scenarios. In a later analysis, each TCR beta chain was defined by its CDR3 amino acid sequence together with its V-gene family, and reads lacking a unique V-gene family were excluded. To address suspected cross-contamination and a sequencing artifact, a later analysis removed 450 to 700 highly shared, low-generation-probability nucleotide sequences. A later analysis calculated a clonal expansion index for each public chain from normalized within-repertoire ranks of inferred template counts. In a later analysis, generation probabilities were computed using a VDJ recombination model fitted to out-of-frame rearrangements, and the results were checked against IGoR. In a later analysis, TCR-TCR, TCR-HLA and TCR-CMV co-occurrence was scored with hypergeometric tests, and a repertoire-size bias correction was applied to TCR pairs. A later analysis estimated false discovery rates by permuting HLA or CMV assignments 20 times. In a later analysis, co-occurring TCRs were grouped with DBSCAN, and TCRdist sequence similarity was added when clustering was performed within HLA-allele-positive subsets. For co-occurrence clustering, repertoires with fewer than 30,000 or more than 120,000 public chains were excluded, along with 4 to 6 repertoires with anomalous nucleotide sharing. TCRdb obtained this table from immuneACCESS and retained in-frame rearrangements with V and J assigned. These tables miss some clones; where compared with another copy, unresolved V genes account for less than half of the shortfall, and the remainder is unexplained. The V and J calls and clone size were taken over from that table, and D and trimming were inferred from the DNA. This sample gives around 97,000 clones in total; around a tenth of them show up just once. The ten largest account for approximately 5.1% of the sample.

The V end loses 5 bases and the J end loses 4 bases, and a stretch of 6 bases separates them. Taken from the germline V gene, the CDR1 and CDR2 loops are SNHLY and FYNNEI. Spanning cysteine to phenylalanine, the CDR3 consists of 12 amino acids. Only the CDR3 part of the read is kept: 36 bases, read in frame from the first base. With regard to this clone: The specificity of this receptor is unknown. No per-base quality is available; no much larger clone lies one base away.

The cohort consisted of 666 healthy bone marrow donors. At the time of sampling, every cohort member was nominally healthy, though immune exposures that went unrecorded were likely present. The donor was CMV seropositive and was included in the group of 250 to 350 seropositive cohort members. A peripheral blood sample was provided by each donor, and peripheral blood mononuclear cells were used for TCR beta sequencing. Genomic DNA extraction from the blood cell samples was performed with the Qiagen DNeasy Blood Extraction Kit. Recombination connected TRBV2 to TRBJ1-5, with no confidently assigned D gene. The TCR originated in a middle-aged man in good health and CMV-seropositive. Source material: PBMCs. CDR3 region: CASSPLNQPQHF. The nucleotide sequence reads TGTGCCAGCAGTCCCCTGAATCAGCCCCAGCATTTT.